These T cell receptor beta chains were read from a single sample in a study of blood T cell repertoires in COVID-19. The method was immunoSEQ multiplex PCR; TCRdb's version includes in-frame clones alone and lacks a portion of them. The repertoire holds approximately 51,000 clones, with approximately 85% as singletons. The specimen was peripheral blood. The receptors derive from a human donor in a cohort sampled during active COVID-19. Both conserved end residues are part of each CDR3. Each record gives: CDR3 protein, CDR3 DNA, clone size, J gene, D gene, V gene. A D gene is named only where the DNA matches it firmly. Rows may omit the clone size; those that give it use once, few, many or a size class.

CASSQGQGGTEAFF,TGTGCCAGCAGCCAAGGACAGGGGGGCACTGAAGCTTTCTTT,once,TRBJ1-1,TRBD1,TRBV7-9
CASSQESSGNTIYF,TGTGCCAGCAGCCAAGAGAGCTCTGGAAACACCATATATTTT,-,TRBJ1-3,-,TRBV3-1/TRBV3-2
CASSRRDSDKGGIQYF,TGCGCCAGCAGCCGCCGGGACAGTGATAAAGGGGGCATTCAGTACTTC,once,TRBJ2-4,TRBD1,TRBV4-1
CASSASSGRRLDTQYF,TGTGCCAGCAGCGCCTCTAGCGGGAGGCGTTTGGATACGCAGTATTTT,-,TRBJ2-3,TRBD2,TRBV9
CASSEQGRDEKLFF,TGTGCCAGCAGTGAGCAGGGGAGAGACGAAAAACTGTTTTTT,few,TRBJ1-4,-,TRBV6-1
CASSLVVAGEIQFF,TGCGCCAGCAGCTTGGTGGTAGCGGGAGAGATTCAGTTCTTC,-,TRBJ2-1,TRBD2,TRBV5-1
CAISESTKGYQPQHF,TGTGCCATCAGTGAGTCGACCAAGGGGTATCAGCCCCAGCATTTT,few,TRBJ1-5,-,TRBV10-3
CASSFLSQGAGELFF,TGTGCCAGCAGTTTCCTTTCACAGGGGGCCGGGGAGCTGTTTTTT,once,TRBJ2-2,TRBD1,TRBV6-2/TRBV6-3
CASSKQQGRNTEAFF,TGTGCCAGCAGTAAACAACAGGGGCGGAACACTGAAGCTTTCTTT,-,TRBJ1-1,TRBD1,TRBV27
CASSEGGTHYEQYF,TGTGCCAGCAGTGAAGGGGGGACACACTACGAGCAGTACTTC,-,TRBJ2-7,-,TRBV6-1
CASDGQGWTEAFF,TGTGCCAGCGACGGGCAGGGGTGGACTGAAGCTTTCTTT,-,TRBJ1-1,-,TRBV7-9
CASSHSVRDRGLNSGNTIYF,TGTGCCAGCAGCCATTCTGTCCGGGACAGGGGGCTTAACTCAGGAAACACCATATATTTT,-,TRBJ1-3,TRBD1,TRBV3-1/TRBV3-2
CASSLERAAGNTIYF,TGTGCCAGCAGTTTGGAGAGGGCAGCTGGAAACACCATATATTTT,-,TRBJ1-3,-,TRBV28